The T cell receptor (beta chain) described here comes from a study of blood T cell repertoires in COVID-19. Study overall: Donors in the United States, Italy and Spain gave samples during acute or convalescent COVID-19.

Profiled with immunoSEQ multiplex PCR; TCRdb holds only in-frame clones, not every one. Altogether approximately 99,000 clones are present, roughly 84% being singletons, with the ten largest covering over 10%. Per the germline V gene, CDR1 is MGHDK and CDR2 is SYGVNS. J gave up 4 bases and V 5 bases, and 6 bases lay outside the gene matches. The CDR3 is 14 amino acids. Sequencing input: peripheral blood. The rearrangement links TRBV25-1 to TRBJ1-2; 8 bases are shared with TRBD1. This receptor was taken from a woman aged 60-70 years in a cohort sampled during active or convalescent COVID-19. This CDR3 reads CASSPRDRFYGYTF. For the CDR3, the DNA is TGTGCCAGCAGTCCCCGGGACAGGTTCTATGGCTACACCTTC.